These 14 T cell receptor beta chains share one sample of origin, sequenced in a study of identical twins. TCRdb fed the 5' RACE reads into MiXCR, producing one record per CDR3 protein. The data show 500,000 to 650,000 distinct CDR3 sequences, more than 20% seen once. This sample was also put to use in a study of yellow fever vaccine responses in identical twins.

The sample taken for sequencing was CD4+ T cells sorted from blood. These receptors were collected from a woman aged 18-30 years in good health.

This clonotype has just a few counts. The genes are TRBV5-1 and TRBJ2-7, with 10 bases identical to TRBD2. CDR3 length: 16 residues. J was trimmed by 3 bases and V by 0 bases; bases with no gene match: 6. CDR1 is SGHRS and CDR2 is YFSETQ in the germline V gene. The CDR3 nucleotides read TGCGCCAGCAGCTTGGCCCCCCAGCGGGAGGGCTACGAGCAGTACTTC. Protein sequence: CASSLAPQREGYEQYF.

This clonotype was observed a few times. The V and J genes are TRBV3-1 and TRBJ1-2; D gene uncertain. Germline lookup yields CDR1 LGHDT and CDR2 YNNKEL (reference sequence). The CDR3 length is 14 residues. V was trimmed by 0 bases and J by 7 bases, leaving 12 bases between them. CDR3 DNA: TGTGCCAGCAGCCAAGACACCGCCATGGGTGGCTACACCTTC. Amino acids: CASSQDTAMGGYTF.

This clonotype occurred many times. V gene TRBV7-9 combines with J gene TRBJ1-2; 7 bases line up with TRBD1. The CDR3 covers 14 residues. With 5 bases clipped from V and 8 bases from J, the junction kept 11 bases outside the gene matches. Germline V CDR1 and CDR2: SEHNR, FQNEAQ (reference sequence). CDR3 in amino acids: CASSRGTEPTGYTF. The CDR3 DNA is TGTGCCAGCAGCCGCGGGACAGAGCCGACGGGCTACACCTTC.

This clonotype occurred a few times. V is TRBV12-3 or TRBV12-4 and J is TRBJ1-2; no clear D gene. This CDR3 region has 13 residues. Trimming took off 7 bases at V and 8 bases at J, with 17 bases between the two ends. The CDR3 sequence: CASTPKRVVGYTF. The CDR3 DNA follows: TGTGCCAGCACCCCAAAACGGGTTGTCGGCTACACCTTC.

The chain is built from TRBV7-9 and TRBJ2-5; tentative D call: TRBD2 (5 bases). CDR3 length: 14 residues. Germline assignment: CDR1 SEHNR and CDR2 FQNEAQ (reference sequence). The V end lost 3 bases, the J end lost 0 bases, and 8 bases lay between the germline ends. The CDR3 sequence: CASSLPTNQETQYF. CDR3 DNA sequence: TGTGCCAGCAGCTTGCCGACTAACCAAGAGACCCAGTACTTC.

The DNA for the CDR3 is TGTGCCAGCAGTAACCCATCTTTCGGGGGAAGATATGAGCAGTTCTTC. It codes for CASSNPSFGGRYEQFF. The V and J genes are TRBV6-5 and TRBJ2-1, with D possibly matching TRBD2 (6 bases). CDR3 length: 16 residues. Germline CDR1 and CDR2: MNHEY and SVGAGI. Trimming cost V 5 bases and J 8 bases, with 22 bases left between them.

As for this clonotype: One end of the junction fails to match germline, which may point to a read error. The V gene is TRBV19, the J gene TRBJ1-2, with D maybe TRBD1 (6 bases). This CDR3 is built from 13 residues. Per germline, CDR1 LNHDA and CDR2 SQIVND (reference sequence). CDR3 coding DNA: TGTGCCAGTAGTATTACGGCAGGGGCTGGCTGCACCTTC. Its translation: CASSITAGAGCTF.

This clonotype occurred a few times. The gene calls are TRBV10-3 and TRBJ2-7; the match to TRBD2 covers 10 bases. Germline values: CDR1 ENHRY, CDR2 SYGVKD. V shed 0 bases, J shed 6 bases, and the junction held 8 bases outside the gene matches. The CDR3 spans 16 residues. CDR3 region: CAISESGLAAGLEQYV. The CDR3, as DNA: TGTGCCATCAGTGAGTCAGGACTAGCGGCGGGGCTCGAGCAGTACGTC.

The J gene is TRBJ2-2, the V gene TRBV4-1, with D possibly being TRBD2 (5 bases). The CDR3 is made up of 15 amino acids. The germline gives CDR1 MGHRA, CDR2 YSYEKL. V lost 4 bases and J lost 5, with 14 bases in between. The CDR3 DNA reads TGCGCCAGCAGCCCGGCAGGAGGTTGGACCGGGGAGCTGTTTTTT. It encodes CASSPAGGWTGELFF.

This clonotype has only a few counts. The rearrangement links TRBV6-5 to TRBJ1-2; TRBD1 aligns across 7 bases. The CDR3 contains 13 residues. Germline trimming cut 4 bases from V and 4 bases from J; bases unmatched to any gene: 3. CDR1 and CDR2 from the germline V gene are MNHEY and SVGAGI. The CDR3 region has the DNA TGTGCCAGCAGTTGGGGACAGACCTATGGCTACACCTTC. Translated: CASSWGQTYGYTF.

V is TRBV12-3 or TRBV12-4 and J is TRBJ2-1; a possible D gene is TRBD1 (5 bases). CDR3 size: 16 residues. V lost 7 bases to trimming and J lost 1 base, with 17 bases between them. The CDR3 DNA sequence: TGTGCCAGCACTCTTTTAGGGGTCTATTCCTACAATGAGCAGTTCTTC. Translated: CASTLLGVYSYNEQFF.

The chain uses TRBV7-9 and TRBJ2-5; TRBD1 matches 7 bases. The CDR3 covers 15 residues. Germline CDR1 SEHNR, CDR2 FQNEAQ (reference sequence). J was trimmed by 1 base and V by 5 bases; bases with no gene match: 7. This chain's CDR3 is CASSTYRGRQETQYF. DNA of the CDR3: TGTGCCAGCAGCACCTACAGGGGTCGCCAAGAGACCCAGTACTTC.

This clonotype was observed many times. The V and J genes are TRBV7-2 and TRBJ2-3, with 8 nucleotides matching TRBD2. The J segment lost 8 bases and the V segment lost 4 bases, leaving 8 bases of the junction unmatched. The CDR3 extends over 14 amino acids. Germline V gene sequence: CDR1 SGHTA, CDR2 FQGNSA. CDR3 amino acids: CASSSDGGASTQYF. DNA of the CDR3: TGTGCCAGCAGCTCAGACGGGGGGGCAAGTACGCAGTATTTT.

This clonotype was observed a handful of times. This rearrangement joins TRBV7-3 to TRBJ2-3; TRBD2 is a possible D gene (5 bases). This CDR3 contains 16 residues. V was cut by 2 bases and J by 0 bases, with 12 bases left in between. Germline V gives CDR1 SGHTA, CDR2 FQGTGA. CDR3 DNA: TGTGCCAGCAGCTTAGGAGGCACGACTAGCACAGATACGCAGTATTTT. Its translation is CASSLGGTTSTDTQYF.